Presented here are 10 T cell receptor beta chains from one specimen sequenced in a study of shared clonotypes between healthy human individuals. Sequenced by immunoSEQ multiplex PCR; TCRdb stores in-frame clones only, minus some. The table lists 1.5 million to 2.5 million clones, about 95% of them singletons, with roughly 1% in the top ten. CD45RO negativity and positive selection for CCR7 defined naive CD8 cells, a population that excluded terminally differentiated effector memory CD45RA+ cells. The material sequenced was naive CD8+ T cells sorted from blood. The origin of the receptors is a man younger than 35 in good health.

The chain has TRBV6-4 and TRBJ1-4; D unresolved. Trimming shortened V by 0 bases and J by 10 bases, and 12 bases separated the two germline ends. Per the germline V gene, CDR1 is MRHNA and CDR2 is SNTAGT. This CDR3 comprises 14 residues. The CDR3 loop is CASSDSKRWGKLFF. As DNA, the CDR3 is TGTGCCAGCAGTGACTCGAAAAGATGGGGAAAACTGTTTTTT.

The J gene is TRBJ2-1, the V gene TRBV7-9; possible D gene TRBD2, 6 bases. Looked up from germline, CDR1 is SEHNR and CDR2 is FQNEAQ (reference sequence). There are 16 residues in the CDR3. V shed 2 bases and J shed 7 bases, with 18 bases lying between them. CDR3 bases: TGTGCCAGCAGCTTAATGGGCGGGGCGGCCGGGAATGAGCAGTTCTTC. Its translation: CASSLMGGAAGNEQFF.

The chain recombines TRBV28 with TRBJ2-1; D is unresolved. Germline V gene sequence: CDR1 MDHEN, CDR2 SYDVKM. The length of the CDR3 is 15 residues. V lost 2 bases and J lost 2, with 10 bases in between. CDR3 sequence (DNA): TGTGCCAGCAGTTTAGGGCCCTCAGCCTACAATGAGCAGTTCTTC. Translating gives CASSLGPSAYNEQFF. Together with reference TRBV28 and TRBJ2-1, the CDR3 gives the full variable domain: DVKVTQSSRYLVKRTGEKVFLECVQDMDHENMFWYRQDPGLGLRLIYFSYDVKMKEKGDIPEGYSVSREKKERFSLILESASTNQTSMYLCASSLGPSAYNEQFFGPGTRLTVL.

The V gene is TRBV7-2, the J gene TRBJ1-4; TRBD1 matches 7 bases. This CDR3 has 14 amino acids. The germline gives CDR1 SGHTA, CDR2 FQGNSA. Unmatched junction bases numbered 3, after V lost 0 bases and J lost 8 bases. The CDR3 is CASSLAAGGEKLFF. CDR3 DNA sequence: TGTGCCAGCAGCTTAGCGGCAGGGGGAGAAAAACTGTTTTTT. Variable domain in full (rest from reference TRBV7-2 and TRBJ1-4): GAGVSQSPSNKVTEKGKDVELRCDPISGHTALYWYRQSLGQGLEFLIYFQGNSAPDKSGLPSDRFSAERTGGSVSTLTIQRTQQEDSAVYLCASSLAAGGEKLFFGSGTQLSVL.

The gene calls are TRBV14 and TRBJ2-4; D unclear. Germline V gene data show CDR1 as SGHDN and CDR2 as FVKESK. CDR3 length equals 13 residues. V was clipped by 1 base and J by 1 base, with 2 bases between them. The CDR3 nucleotides read TGTGCCAGCAGCCAAGGGGCCAAAAACATTCAGTACTTC. Its translation: CASSQGAKNIQYF.

The chain employs TRBV6-5 and TRBJ1-5, with D tentatively TRBD1 (5 bases). From germline, CDR1 is MNHEY and CDR2 SVGAGI. The CDR3 loop spans 13 amino acids. V was cut by 4 bases and J by 4 bases, with 8 bases left in between. Written as DNA, the CDR3 is TGTGCCAGCAGTTCGGGGGAAAATCAGCCCCAGCATTTT. Encoded protein: CASSSGENQPQHF.

Only one count was recorded for this clone. V gene TRBV27 combines with J gene TRBJ2-3, with TRBD2 as a possible D gene (5 bases). From germline, CDR1 is MNHEY and CDR2 SMNVEV (reference sequence). Trimming took off 3 bases at V and 0 bases at J, with 13 bases between the two ends. The CDR3 runs 16 residues. As DNA, the CDR3 is TGTGCCAGCAGTTTGCGGGCCGGTGCTAGCACAGATACGCAGTATTTT. This gives the protein CASSLRAGASTDTQYF.

The gene calls are TRBV11-2 and TRBJ2-1; D gene uncertain. V dropped 4 bases and J dropped 4 bases, with 5 bases sitting between them. Germline CDR1 reads SGHAT; CDR2 reads FQNNGV. CDR3 length: 12 residues. The CDR3 bases are TGTGCCAGCAGCTCCGAATACAATGAGCAGTTCTTC. Translated, it gives CASSSEYNEQFF.

The rearrangement joins TRBV27 to TRBJ1-2; 8 positions agree with TRBD1. The V and J ends lost 6 bases and 6 bases, in that order; junction bases with no gene match: 9. The germline V gene encodes CDR1 MNHEY and CDR2 SMNVEV (reference sequence). The CDR3 spans 14 residues. CDR3 sequence (DNA): TGTGCCAGCAGAAACAGGGGGGTTGGGAATGGCTACACCTTC. Translated, it gives CASRNRGVGNGYTF.

As regards this clone: At one end, the junction sequence differs from germline, possibly due to a read error. This chain uses TRBV11-2 with TRBJ2-7, with 7 bases lining up with TRBD1. Germline CDR1 reads SGHAT; CDR2 reads FQNNGV. The length of the CDR3 is 13 residues. CDR3 residues: CASSDTRQGITLF. CDR3 sequence (DNA): TGTGCCAGCAGCGACACCAGACAGGGCATAACCTTGTTC. Full variable domain (missing parts from reference TRBV11-2 and TRBJ2-7): EAGVAQSPRYKIIEKRQSVAFWCNPISGHATLYWYQQILGQGPKLLIQFQNNGVVDDSQLPKDRFSAERLKGVDSTLKIQPAKLEDSAVYLCASSDTRQGITLFGPGTRLTVT.